The clone carrying this TCR beta chain was recorded a few times. Its cognate antigen is unknown. The CDR3 sequence is 15 residues long. CDR1 is SGHRS and CDR2 is YFSETQ in the germline V gene. The trim removed 0 bases at V and 3 bases at J, leaving 6 bases unmatched. TCR alpha and TCR beta cDNA libraries with sample barcodes and UMIs came from 5'RACE using constant-segment primers. In TCRdb, the 5' RACE reads were re-called with MiXCR into one record per CDR3 protein. The sample consists of fewer than 250,000 distinct CDR3 sequences, roughly 27% of them appearing once. The sample originates from a study of T-cell memory formation after mild COVID-19. As for the study in general: Largely, TCR clusters stayed within a single donor.

Whole-study results and caveats: Clones contracting across day 15 to 85 had a balanced CD4/CD8 profile; later expanding clones leaned CD4+. Cross-reactive memory apparently joined, as some responding clones appeared in pre-infection memory.

What was sequenced was PBMCs or a T cell subset sorted from them (not recorded which). The chain is built from TRBV5-1 and TRBJ2-7; 7 bases match TRBD2. This TCR was recovered from an adult woman who had mild COVID-19 (a few samples of this study predate the infection). Cell type and time point are not known. The CDR3 bases are TGCGCCAGCAGCTTGGCGGGGAGGGAGCACTACGAGCAGTACTTC. It is translated as CASSLAGREHYEQYF.